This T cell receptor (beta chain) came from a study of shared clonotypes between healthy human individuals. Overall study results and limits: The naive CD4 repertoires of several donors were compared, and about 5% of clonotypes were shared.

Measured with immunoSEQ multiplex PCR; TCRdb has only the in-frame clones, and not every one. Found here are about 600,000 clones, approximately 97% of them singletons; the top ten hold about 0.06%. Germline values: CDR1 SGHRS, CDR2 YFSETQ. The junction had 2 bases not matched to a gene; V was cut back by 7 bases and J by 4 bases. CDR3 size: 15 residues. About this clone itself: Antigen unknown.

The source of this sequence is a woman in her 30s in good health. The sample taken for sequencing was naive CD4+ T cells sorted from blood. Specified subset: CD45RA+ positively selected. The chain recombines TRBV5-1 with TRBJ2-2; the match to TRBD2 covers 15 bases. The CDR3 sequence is CASRGLAGGTGELFF. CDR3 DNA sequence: TGCGCCAGCCGGGGACTAGCGGGAGGCACCGGGGAGCTGTTTTTT.